This T cell receptor (beta chain) was retrieved from a study of T cell responses to AZD1222 COVID-19 vaccine. Study-wide results and caveats: Once two AZD1222 doses were given, Spike-specific TCR breadth and depth went up.

The germline V and J ends were trimmed by 2 bases and 4 bases, with 12 bases remaining between them. CDR1 MNHEY and CDR2 SVGAGI come from the germline V gene. CDR3 length: 14 amino acids. As to this clone: As yet, its antigen is unknown.

The data were produced by immunoSEQ multiplex PCR, yet TCRdb's version contains in-frame clones alone and is incomplete. The sample lists some 91,000 clones, around nine tenths occurring once. The rearrangement links TRBV6-5 to TRBJ2-7, with a possible D match to TRBD1 (5 bases). Sequencing was performed on peripheral blood, taken on day 0 of AZD1222 vaccination. The receptor comes from an adult in good health. The CDR3, as DNA: TGTGCCAGCAGTTACGACAGATGGGCGTACGAGCAGTACTTC. The encoded protein is CASSYDRWAYEQYF.